This TCR beta chain originates from a study of blood T cell repertoires in COVID-19. The CDR3 consists of 12 residues. Germline loops: CDR1 SGHTA, CDR2 FQGNSA. Trimming removed 6 bases from V and 12 bases from J, with 15 bases in between. Assay used: immunoSEQ multiplex PCR; TCRdb lists only in-frame clones, some missing. Among more than 100,000 clones listed, 85% to 90% were seen once. The specimen sequenced was peripheral blood. The TCR was taken from a man in his fifties with active COVID-19. The chain recombines TRBV7-2 with TRBJ2-1; D perhaps matches TRBD1 (6 bases). The CDR3 sequence is CASSVQGRSQFF. The CDR3 DNA follows: TGTGCCAGCAGTGTACAGGGCAGGTCGCAGTTCTTC.